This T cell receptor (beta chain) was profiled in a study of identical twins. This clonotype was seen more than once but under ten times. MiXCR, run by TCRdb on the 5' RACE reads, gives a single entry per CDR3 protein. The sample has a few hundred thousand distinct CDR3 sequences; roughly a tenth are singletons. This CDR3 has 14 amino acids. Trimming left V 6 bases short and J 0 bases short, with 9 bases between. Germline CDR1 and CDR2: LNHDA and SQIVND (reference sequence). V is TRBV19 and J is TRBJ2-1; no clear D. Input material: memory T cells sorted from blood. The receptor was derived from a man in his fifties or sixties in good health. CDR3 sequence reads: CASRARSSYNEQFF. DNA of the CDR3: TGTGCCAGTAGGGCAAGGTCCTCCTACAATGAGCAGTTCTTC.